Sequencing of this TCR beta chain was carried out in a study of neurological immune-mediated disorders. Each TCR transcript was tagged with a 10-nucleotide random UMI during 5'RACE. From 15-18 subjects, each sequencing run yielded over 170 million TCR-beta sequences. TCRdb re-called the 5' RACE reads through MiXCR, storing one row per CDR3 protein. The data show some 43,000 distinct CDR3 sequences, roughly 12% seen once. Study-level points and caveats: The most TCR clonal expansion was seen in HTLV-1-associated myelopathy, and the least was seen in multiple sclerosis, which fell below healthy controls.

Germline V CDR1 and CDR2: SGHNT, YENEEA. This CDR3 comprises 13 residues. V lost 1 base, J lost 9 bases, and 10 bases lay in between. The sample holds many counts of this clonotype. The antigen is unknown. Time point reported: longitudinal time-point 3. The source is a male donor with HTLV-1-associated myelopathy (HAM/TSP). The chain uses TRBV11-3 and TRBJ2-1, with a possible D match to TRBD2 (5 bases). Sequenced: PBMCs. The CDR3 DNA follows: TGTGCCAGCAGCTTAGGCCTAGCCCGTGAGCAGTTCTTC. Protein: CASSLGLAREQFF.